Following are 30 T cell receptor beta chains from one sample sequenced in a study of T cell clusters in autoimmune cytopenias. TRB was amplified by touch-down multiplex PCR, primer pools A and B combined. TCRdb reanalyzed the multiplex PCR reads, giving one entry per CDR3 protein sequence and no DNA. The repertoire shows about 15,000 distinct CDR3 sequences; the top ten hold roughly 2.2%. TRB amplification used roughly 250 ng of peripheral blood genomic DNA. The source material was peripheral blood. The receptors were gathered from a human donor with an autoimmune cytopenia or autoimmune hepatitis (not recorded which).

Here the CDR3 reads CASSRLGVDTQYF. The chain uses TRBV27 and TRBJ2-3; TCRdb reports TRBD2, a call that lacks DNA to check it against. This CDR3 contains 13 residues. CDR1 and CDR2 (germline): MNHEY, SMNVEV (reference sequence).

According to its frequency, this clonotype is medium-sized (0.01 to 0.1%). This rearrangement joins TRBV27 to TRBJ2-1; checking the TCRdb D call of TRBD2 is not possible without DNA. There are 16 residues in the CDR3. From germline, CDR1 is MNHEY and CDR2 SMNVEV (reference sequence). The CDR3 protein is CASSFGGVSWGNEQFF.

The CDR3 spells CAISESRQGTNTEAFF. This chain joins TRBV10-3 and TRBJ1-1; the TCRdb call, TRBD1, lacks DNA for checking. The V gene's germline CDR1 is ENHRY and CDR2 SYGVKD. CDR3 length: 16 residues.

The V and J genes are TRBV18 and TRBJ1-2; the D gene TCRdb calls, TRBD1, cannot be checked with no DNA. CDR1 and CDR2 (germline): KGHSH, LQKENI. The CDR3 runs to 15 residues. CDR3 loop: CASSRTAGTPGGYTF.

J is TRBJ2-1 and V is TRBV6-5; as DNA is missing, the TRBD1 call by TCRdb cannot be tested. Per germline, CDR1 MNHEY and CDR2 SVGAGI. This CDR3 comprises 16 residues. This CDR3 is CASSSGQTSSYNEQFF.

This chain joins TRBV5-6 and TRBJ2-7; TCRdb calls TRBD1, which cannot be checked without DNA. Germline-derived CDR1 and CDR2 are SGHDT and YYEEEE. The CDR3 is 17 amino acids. CDR3 protein: CASSFALEPFRAYEQYF.

This chain links TRBV5-1 with TRBJ2-3; without DNA, the TCRdb call of TRBD1 cannot be checked. The germline gives CDR1 SGHRS, CDR2 YFSETQ. This CDR3 spans 15 amino acids. This chain's CDR3 is CASSLGWAGPDTQYF. Together with reference TRBV5-1 and TRBJ2-3, the CDR3 gives the full variable domain: KAGVTQTPRYLIKTRGQQVTLSCSPISGHRSVSWYQQTPGQGLQFLFEYFSETQRNKGNFPGRFSGRQFSNSRSEMNVSTLELGDSALYLCASSLGWAGPDTQYFGPGTRLTVL.

The chain employs TRBV18 and TRBJ1-2; TCRdb designates TRBD1, a call that cannot be tested without DNA. This CDR3 contains 15 residues. CDR1 and CDR2 (germline): KGHSH, LQKENI. CDR3 region: CASSPTGTGVYGYTF.

According to its frequency, this clonotype is medium-sized (0.01 to 0.1%). The V and J genes are TRBV19 and TRBJ2-2; TCRdb picks TRBD1, but there is no DNA to check that call. Germline CDR1 reads LNHDA; CDR2 reads SQIVND (reference sequence). The CDR3 sequence is 17 residues long. CDR3 loop: CASSIRSGGTAAGELFF.

The V and J genes are TRBV6-1 and TRBJ2-5. Germline values: CDR1 MNHNS, CDR2 SASEGT. The CDR3 length is 14 residues. CDR3 amino acids: CASSEVGLWGTQYF.

The rearrangement uses TRBV6-5 and TRBJ2-5; the TRBD2 assignment by TCRdb is unverifiable without DNA. The CDR3 runs 15 residues. Germline V gives CDR1 MNHEY, CDR2 SVGAGI. The CDR3 region is CASSSGRWDQETQYF.

V usage is TRBV30 and J usage is TRBJ2-2. In germline, CDR1 is GTSNPN, CDR2 SVGIG (reference sequence). This CDR3 comprises 15 residues. The CDR3 protein is CAWSPVGRFTGELFF.

The CDR3 is CSTGQGYGYTF. The J gene is TRBJ1-2, the V gene TRBV20-1; the D gene TCRdb calls, TRBD1, cannot be checked with no DNA. The CDR3 is 11 amino acids. Germline values: CDR1 DFQATT, CDR2 SNEGSKA (reference sequence).

CDR3 region: CASSLGLGNTIYF. This chain joins TRBV5-5 and TRBJ1-3. CDR1 SGHKS and CDR2 YYEKEE come from the germline V gene (reference sequence). The CDR3 has 13 amino acids.

The chain has TRBV7-9 and TRBJ2-6. CDR1 is SEHNR and CDR2 is FQNEAQ in the germline V gene (reference sequence). This CDR3 has 15 amino acids. The CDR3 here is CASSRQGTGANVLTF. The entire variable domain, with the rest obtained from reference TRBV7-9 and TRBJ2-6, is as follows: DTGVSQNPRHKITKRGQNVTFRCDPISEHNRLYWYRQTLGQGPEFLTYFQNEAQLEKSRLLSDRFSAERPKGSFSTLEIQRTEQGDSAMYLCASSRQGTGANVLTFGAGSRLTVL.

J is TRBJ1-5 and V is TRBV19; TCRdb selects TRBD1, and the lack of DNA leaves this call unchecked. This CDR3 is built from 18 residues. Germline CDR1 and CDR2: LNHDA and SQIVND (reference sequence). This CDR3 reads CASSKTRDAGLRNQPQHF.

By frequency, this clonotype registers medium-sized (0.01 to 0.1%). The chain recombines TRBV19 with TRBJ2-2. CDR1 LNHDA and CDR2 SQIVND come from the germline V gene (reference sequence). This CDR3 has 14 residues. The CDR3 protein is CASSIVTNTGELFF.

The V and J genes are TRBV5-4 and TRBJ2-5; the TCRdb call, TRBD1, lacks DNA for checking. The CDR3 runs to 18 residues. Germline CDR1 and CDR2: SGHNT and YYREEE (reference sequence). CDR3 protein: CASSLPLTGDPTRKTQYF.

V is TRBV19 and J is TRBJ1-5. The CDR3 consists of 12 residues. From germline, CDR1 is LNHDA and CDR2 SQIVND (reference sequence). CDR3 region: CASSRLNQPQHF.

The rearrangement links TRBV6-4 to TRBJ2-3. Germline V gene lookup returns CDR1 MRHNA and CDR2 SNTAGT. The length of the CDR3 is 12 residues. This chain's CDR3 is CASSLLTDTQYF.

The V call is TRBV24-1, the J call TRBJ2-1. The CDR3 contains 14 residues. Germline values: CDR1 KGHDR, CDR2 SFDVKD. CDR3 residues: CATSDFLQPNEQFF.

CDR3 residues: CASSKELAKNIQYF. This chain uses TRBV7-6 with TRBJ2-4. CDR3 length equals 14 residues. Germline V lookup: CDR1 SGHVS, CDR2 FNYEAQ.

The chain carries TRBV7-6 and TRBJ2-1; TCRdb calls TRBD2, which cannot be checked without DNA. Germline V gene data show CDR1 as SGHVS and CDR2 as FNYEAQ. The CDR3 has 14 amino acids. CDR3 sequence: CASSSTSGSHEQFF.

The rearrangement joins TRBV15 to TRBJ2-5; TCRdb reports TRBD2, a call that lacks DNA to check it against. The CDR3 covers 15 residues. Germline V gene data show CDR1 as LNHNV and CDR2 as YYDKDF (reference sequence). The CDR3 loop is CATSRDTASRQTQYF.

V gene TRBV12-3 or TRBV12-4 combines with J gene TRBJ2-7. The CDR3 is 13 amino acids. This chain's CDR3 is CASSFYGSYEQYF.

The V gene is TRBV6-5, the J gene TRBJ1-6; no DNA is available, so the TRBD1 call from TCRdb remains unchecked. Germline V CDR1 and CDR2: MNHEY, SVGAGI. This CDR3 is 19 amino acids long. CDR3 residues: CASLRVGYRASSYNSPLHF.

The chain employs TRBV5-6 and TRBJ2-1; TCRdb names TRBD2, which stays unverified in the absence of DNA. In germline, CDR1 is SGHDT, CDR2 YYEEEE. The CDR3 is made up of 16 amino acids. CDR3: CASSSDSGRFPHEQFF.

The J gene is TRBJ2-7, the V gene TRBV18. The CDR3 has 14 residues. Germline CDR1 is KGHSH and CDR2 is LQKENI. CDR3 in amino acids: CASSPRPSPYEQYF.

Frequency places this clonotype as medium-sized. The chain links TRBV6-5 to TRBJ1-2; with no DNA, the TCRdb D assignment of TRBD1 cannot be verified. The germline CDR1 and CDR2 sequences are MNHEY and SVGAGI. This CDR3 spans 15 amino acids. CDR3 protein: CASSYPQGQGGGYTF.

The rearrangement links TRBV7-2 to TRBJ1-2; without DNA, the TCRdb call of TRBD1 cannot be checked. Germline V CDR1 and CDR2: SGHTA, FQGNSA. The CDR3 runs 13 residues. CDR3 region: CASSSAGGNGYTF.